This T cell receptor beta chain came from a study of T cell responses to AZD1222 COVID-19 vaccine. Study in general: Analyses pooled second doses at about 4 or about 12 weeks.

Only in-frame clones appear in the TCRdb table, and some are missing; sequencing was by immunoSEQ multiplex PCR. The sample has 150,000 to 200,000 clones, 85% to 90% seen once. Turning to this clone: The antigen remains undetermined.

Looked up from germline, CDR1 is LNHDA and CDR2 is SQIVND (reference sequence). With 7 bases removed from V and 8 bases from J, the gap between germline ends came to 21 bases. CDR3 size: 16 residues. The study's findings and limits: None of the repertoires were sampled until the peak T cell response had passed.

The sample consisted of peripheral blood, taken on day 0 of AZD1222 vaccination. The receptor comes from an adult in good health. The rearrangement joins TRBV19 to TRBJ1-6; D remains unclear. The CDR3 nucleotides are TGTGCCAGTACTGCTGGGGAGGGAGTCGGCGATTCACCCCTCCACTTT. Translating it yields CASTAGEGVGDSPLHF. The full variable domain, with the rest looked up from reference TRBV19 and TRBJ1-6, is DGGITQSPKYLFRKEGQNVTLSCEQNLNHDAMYWYRQDPGQGLRLIYYSQIVNDFQKGDIAEGYSVSREKKESFPLTVTSAQKNPTAFYLCASTAGEGVGDSPLHFGNGTRLTVT.